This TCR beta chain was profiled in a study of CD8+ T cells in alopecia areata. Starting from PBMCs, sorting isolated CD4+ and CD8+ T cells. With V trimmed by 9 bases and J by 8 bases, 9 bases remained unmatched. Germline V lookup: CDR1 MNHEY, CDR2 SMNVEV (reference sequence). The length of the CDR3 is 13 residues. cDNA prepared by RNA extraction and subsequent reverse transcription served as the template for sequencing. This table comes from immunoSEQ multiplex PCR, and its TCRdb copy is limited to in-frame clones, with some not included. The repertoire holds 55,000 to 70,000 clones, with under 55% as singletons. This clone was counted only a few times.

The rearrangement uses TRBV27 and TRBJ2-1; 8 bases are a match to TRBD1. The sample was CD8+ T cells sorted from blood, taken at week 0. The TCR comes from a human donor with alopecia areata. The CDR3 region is CASRGQGWDEQFF. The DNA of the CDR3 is TGTGCCAGTCGAGGACAGGGTTGGGATGAGCAGTTCTTC.